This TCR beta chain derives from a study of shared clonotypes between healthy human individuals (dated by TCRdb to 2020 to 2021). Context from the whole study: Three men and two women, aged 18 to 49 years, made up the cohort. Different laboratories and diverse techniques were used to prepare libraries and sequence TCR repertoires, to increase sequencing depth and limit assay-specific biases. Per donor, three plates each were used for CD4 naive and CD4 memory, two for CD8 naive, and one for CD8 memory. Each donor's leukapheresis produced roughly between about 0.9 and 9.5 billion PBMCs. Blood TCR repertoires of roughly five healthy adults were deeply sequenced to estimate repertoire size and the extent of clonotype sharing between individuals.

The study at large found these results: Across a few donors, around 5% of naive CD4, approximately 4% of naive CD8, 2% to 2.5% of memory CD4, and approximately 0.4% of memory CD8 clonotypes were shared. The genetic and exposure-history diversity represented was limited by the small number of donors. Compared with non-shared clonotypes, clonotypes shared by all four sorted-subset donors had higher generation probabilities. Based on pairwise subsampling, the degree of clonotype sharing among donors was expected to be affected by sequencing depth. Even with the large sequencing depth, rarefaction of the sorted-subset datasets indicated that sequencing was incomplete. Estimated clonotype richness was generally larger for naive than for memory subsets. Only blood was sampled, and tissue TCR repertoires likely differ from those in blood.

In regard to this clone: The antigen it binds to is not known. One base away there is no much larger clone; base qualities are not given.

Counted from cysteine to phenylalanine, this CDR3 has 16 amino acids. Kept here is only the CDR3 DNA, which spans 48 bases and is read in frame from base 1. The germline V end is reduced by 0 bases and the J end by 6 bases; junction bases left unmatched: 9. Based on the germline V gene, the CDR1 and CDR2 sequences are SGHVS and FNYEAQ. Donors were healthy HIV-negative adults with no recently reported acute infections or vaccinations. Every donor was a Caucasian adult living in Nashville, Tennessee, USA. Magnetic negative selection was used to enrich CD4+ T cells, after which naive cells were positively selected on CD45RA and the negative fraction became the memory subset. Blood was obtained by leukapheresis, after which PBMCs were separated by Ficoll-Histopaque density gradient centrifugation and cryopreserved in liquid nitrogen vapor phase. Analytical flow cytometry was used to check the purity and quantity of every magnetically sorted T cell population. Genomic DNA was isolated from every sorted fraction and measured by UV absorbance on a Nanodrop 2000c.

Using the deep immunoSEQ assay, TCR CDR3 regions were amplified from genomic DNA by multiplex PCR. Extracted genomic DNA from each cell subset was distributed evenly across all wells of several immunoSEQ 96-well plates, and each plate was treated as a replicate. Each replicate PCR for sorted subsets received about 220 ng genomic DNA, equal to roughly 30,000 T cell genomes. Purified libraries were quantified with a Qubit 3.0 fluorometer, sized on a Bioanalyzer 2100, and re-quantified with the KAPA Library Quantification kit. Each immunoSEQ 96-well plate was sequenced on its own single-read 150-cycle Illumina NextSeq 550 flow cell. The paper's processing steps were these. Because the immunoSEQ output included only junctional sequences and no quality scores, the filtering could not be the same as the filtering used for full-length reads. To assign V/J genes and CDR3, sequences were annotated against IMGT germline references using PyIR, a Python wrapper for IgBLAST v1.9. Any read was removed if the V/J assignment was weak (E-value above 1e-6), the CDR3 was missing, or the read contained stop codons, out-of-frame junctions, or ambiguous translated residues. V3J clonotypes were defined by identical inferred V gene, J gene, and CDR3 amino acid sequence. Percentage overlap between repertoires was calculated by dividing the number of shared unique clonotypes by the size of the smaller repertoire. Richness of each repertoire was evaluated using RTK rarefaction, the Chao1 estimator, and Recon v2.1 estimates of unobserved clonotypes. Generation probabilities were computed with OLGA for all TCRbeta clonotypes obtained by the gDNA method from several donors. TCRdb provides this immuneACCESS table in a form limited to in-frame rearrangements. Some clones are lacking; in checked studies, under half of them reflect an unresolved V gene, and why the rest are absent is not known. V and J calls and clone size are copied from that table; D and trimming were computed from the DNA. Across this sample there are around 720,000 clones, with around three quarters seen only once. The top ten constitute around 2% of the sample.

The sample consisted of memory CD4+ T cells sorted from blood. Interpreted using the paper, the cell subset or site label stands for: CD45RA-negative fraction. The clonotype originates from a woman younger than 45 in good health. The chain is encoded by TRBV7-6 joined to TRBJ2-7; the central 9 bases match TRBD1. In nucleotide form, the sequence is TGTGCCAGCAGCTTAGCCTCCGGGACAGGGTTTATCGAGCAGTACTTC. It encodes CASSLASGTGFIEQYF.